The rows below give T cell receptor beta chains drawn from one sample of a study of shared clonotypes between healthy human individuals. The assay was immunoSEQ multiplex PCR, and TCRdb's table has in-frame clones only and misses some. The top ten clones hold 0.35% to 0.45% of a sample with about 2.4 million clones, under 95% of them seen once. The sample comprised naive CD4+ T cells from PBMCs. All receptors come from a man between 18 and 29 years old in good health. Some clones in this sample may be carry-over from other donors' samples. Both conserved end residues are trimmed from each CDR3. D genes are given only for firm matches. A row's size may be missing; if present it is once, few, many or a size class.

J	size	V	D	CDR3
TRBJ2-5	.	TRBV18	.	ASSPDGQETQY
TRBJ2-7	once	TRBV6-5	.	ASSYRSRGAYEQY
TRBJ2-2	few	TRBV19	.	ASTPRRGELF
TRBJ2-7	.	TRBV5-1	.	ASSLGFSYEQY
TRBJ2-2	.	TRBV5-1	.	ASNPVGEGGELF
TRBJ2-6	.	TRBV7-6	.	ASSLQEVRSSGANVLT
TRBJ2-1	.	TRBV11-3	.	ASSSPFGNEQF
TRBJ2-7	.	TRBV19	.	ASTGRREEYEQY
TRBJ1-1	.	TRBV5-1	.	ASSLRGENTEAF
TRBJ2-7	.	TRBV4-1	.	ASSQDPGNSYEQY
TRBJ2-4	.	TRBV2	.	ASRELGADIQY
TRBJ2-4	.	TRBV18	TRBD2	ASSLLTGLAPDGGKNIQY
TRBJ2-7	once	TRBV2	TRBD1	AISSGGPSYEQY
TRBJ2-5	.	TRBV30	.	AWSSSYQETQY
TRBJ2-7	.	TRBV28	TRBD1	ASSFRDRVLHEQY
TRBJ1-4	.	TRBV7-6	.	ASSLPGRHDEKLF
TRBJ2-5	.	TRBV7-9	.	ASGGYETQY
TRBJ2-1	.	TRBV7-7	TRBD2	ASSREPTSGSRFTFTYNEQF
TRBJ1-4	.	TRBV4-1	.	ASSQARVGKPNEKLF
TRBJ1-5	.	TRBV28	.	ASSSTVINQPQH
TRBJ2-2	.	TRBV30	.	AWNSGNTGELF
TRBJ1-5	once	TRBV6-1	.	ASSEVGRSQPQH
TRBJ2-1	.	TRBV18	.	ASSPSIRVLEQF
TRBJ2-5	.	TRBV5-1	.	ASSSPRDVETQY
TRBJ1-1	.	TRBV4-3	.	ASSQDIGMANTEAF
TRBJ1-6	.	TRBV27	.	ASSSPSSYNSPLH
TRBJ2-7	.	TRBV7-9	TRBD1	ASIYQTGAGYEQY
TRBJ1-5	.	TRBV6-1	.	ASRSQGRKGQPQH
TRBJ1-2	.	TRBV4-1	TRBD1	ASSQRYGQGDYGYT
TRBJ2-7	.	TRBV6-1	TRBD1	ASRKGTGAYEQY
TRBJ1-1	.	TRBV6-5	.	ASNRQKNTEAF
TRBJ2-3	.	TRBV28	.	ASSPLGQKKTDTQY
TRBJ2-1	.	TRBV4-1	.	ASSQGFGPYFNEQF
TRBJ2-1	.	TRBV9	.	ASSEGIGSQF
TRBJ2-1	.	TRBV11-1	TRBD2	ASSLGAGKKVQF
TRBJ2-2	.	TRBV12-5	.	ASGWTGTQNTGELF
TRBJ2-7	.	TRBV9	TRBD2	ASSEAGVPPYEQY
TRBJ2-5	once	TRBV2	TRBD2	ASGTSGRSQY
TRBJ2-4	.	TRBV6-1	TRBD1	ASRRTGLDKNIQY
TRBJ2-3	once	TRBV28	.	ASSDSATDTQY
TRBJ2-7	.	TRBV6-5	.	ASTLRVGETHKQY
TRBJ2-2	.	TRBV7-9	.	ASSLAGTLTGELF
TRBJ2-1	.	TRBV7-3	.	ASSPGTNNEQF
TRBJ2-7	.	TRBV30	TRBD1	AWSTQQGGAYEQY
TRBJ2-1	once	TRBV5-1	TRBD1	ASSRTGQDTYNEQF
TRBJ2-1	.	TRBV7-6	.	ASSFLNSYNEQF
TRBJ2-3	once	TRBV7-3	TRBD2	ASSPGLAAMDTQY
TRBJ1-1	.	TRBV15	.	ATTAVRNTEAF
TRBJ1-3	.	TRBV28	.	ASSPEGGYGSGNTIY
TRBJ1-1	.	TRBV10-1	TRBD1	ASSPRQGAKNTEAF